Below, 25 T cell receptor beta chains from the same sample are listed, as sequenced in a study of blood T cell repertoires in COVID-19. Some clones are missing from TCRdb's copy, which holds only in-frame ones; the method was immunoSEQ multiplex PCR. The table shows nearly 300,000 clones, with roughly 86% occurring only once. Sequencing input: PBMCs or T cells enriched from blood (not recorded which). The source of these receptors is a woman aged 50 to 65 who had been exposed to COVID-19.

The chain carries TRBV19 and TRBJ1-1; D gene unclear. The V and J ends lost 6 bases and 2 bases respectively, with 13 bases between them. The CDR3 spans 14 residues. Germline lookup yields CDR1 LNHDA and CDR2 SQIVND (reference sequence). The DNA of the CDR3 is TGTGCCAGTAGGCCGGCCGAGGCCAACACTGAAGCTTTCTTT. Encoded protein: CASRPAEANTEAFF.

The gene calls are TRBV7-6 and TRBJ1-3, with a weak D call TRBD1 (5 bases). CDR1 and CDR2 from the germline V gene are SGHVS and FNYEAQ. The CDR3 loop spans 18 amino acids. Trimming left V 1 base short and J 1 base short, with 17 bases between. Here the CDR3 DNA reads TGTGCCAGCAGCTTAGGCAGGGAGGTACAAGATTCTGGAAACACCATATATTTT. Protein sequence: CASSLGREVQDSGNTIYF.

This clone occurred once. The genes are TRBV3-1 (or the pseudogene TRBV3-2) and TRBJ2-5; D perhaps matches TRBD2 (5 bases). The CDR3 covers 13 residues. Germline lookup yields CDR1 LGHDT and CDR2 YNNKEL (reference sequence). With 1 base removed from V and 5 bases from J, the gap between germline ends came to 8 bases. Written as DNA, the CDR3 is TGTGCCAGCAGCCAAGCGGGCGGGGAGACCCAGTACTTC. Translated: CASSQAGGETQYF.

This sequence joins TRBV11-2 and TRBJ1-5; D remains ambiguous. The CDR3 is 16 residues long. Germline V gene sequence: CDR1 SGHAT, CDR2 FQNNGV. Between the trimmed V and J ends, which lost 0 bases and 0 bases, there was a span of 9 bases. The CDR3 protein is CASSLEGGLSNQPQHF. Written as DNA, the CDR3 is TGTGCCAGCAGCTTAGAAGGAGGACTTAGCAATCAGCCCCAGCATTTT. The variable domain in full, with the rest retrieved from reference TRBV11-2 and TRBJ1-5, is EAGVAQSPRYKIIEKRQSVAFWCNPISGHATLYWYQQILGQGPKLLIQFQNNGVVDDSQLPKDRFSAERLKGVDSTLKIQPAKLEDSAVYLCASSLEGGLSNQPQHFGDGTRLSIL.

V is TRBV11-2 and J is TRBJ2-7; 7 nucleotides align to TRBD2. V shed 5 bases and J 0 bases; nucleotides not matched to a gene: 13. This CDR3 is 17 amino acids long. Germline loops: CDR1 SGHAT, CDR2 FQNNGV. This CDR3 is CASSQRLTGGRSYEQYF. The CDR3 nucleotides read TGTGCCAGCAGCCAAAGATTAACGGGGGGTCGCTCCTACGAGCAGTACTTC.

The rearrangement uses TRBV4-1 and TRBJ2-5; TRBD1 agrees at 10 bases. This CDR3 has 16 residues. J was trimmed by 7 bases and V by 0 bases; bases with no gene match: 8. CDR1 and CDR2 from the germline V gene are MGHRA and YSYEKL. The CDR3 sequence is CASSQESGQGLGTQYF. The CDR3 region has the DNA TGCGCCAGCAGCCAAGAGTCGGGACAGGGGTTAGGGACCCAGTACTTC.

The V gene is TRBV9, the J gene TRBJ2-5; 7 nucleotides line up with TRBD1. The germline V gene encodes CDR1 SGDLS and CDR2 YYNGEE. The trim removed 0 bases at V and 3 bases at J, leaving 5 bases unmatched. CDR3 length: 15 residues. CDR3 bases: TGTGCCAGCAGCGTAGTCGGGACAGCAAAAGAGACCCAGTACTTC. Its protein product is CASSVVGTAKETQYF.

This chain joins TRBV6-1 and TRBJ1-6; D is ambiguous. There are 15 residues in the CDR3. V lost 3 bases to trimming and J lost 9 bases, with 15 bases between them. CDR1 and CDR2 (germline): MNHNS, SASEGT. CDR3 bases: TGTGCCAGCAGTGACACCCTGCCGAGGGTTTCACCCCTCCACTTT. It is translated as CASSDTLPRVSPLHF.

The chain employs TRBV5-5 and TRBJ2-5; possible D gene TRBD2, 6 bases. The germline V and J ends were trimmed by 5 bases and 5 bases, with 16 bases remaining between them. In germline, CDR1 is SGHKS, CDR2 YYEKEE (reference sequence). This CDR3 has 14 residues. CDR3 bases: TGTGCCAGCAGAGTGGGGGGTTCAATCGAGACCCAGTACTTC. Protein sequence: CASRVGGSIETQYF.

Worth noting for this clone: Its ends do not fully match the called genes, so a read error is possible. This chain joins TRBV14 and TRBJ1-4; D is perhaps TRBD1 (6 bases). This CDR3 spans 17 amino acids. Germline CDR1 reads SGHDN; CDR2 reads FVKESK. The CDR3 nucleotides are TGTGCCAGCAGCCAAGATGGTGCCGGGACAAGAAATGAAAAGCTGTTTTTT. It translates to CASSQDGAGTRNEKLFF.

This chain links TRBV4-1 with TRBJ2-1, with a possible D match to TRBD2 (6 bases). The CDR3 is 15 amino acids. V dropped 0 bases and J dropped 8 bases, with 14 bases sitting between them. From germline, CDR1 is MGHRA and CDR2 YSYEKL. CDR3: CASSQEFGRRDEQFF. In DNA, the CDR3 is TGCGCCAGCAGCCAAGAGTTTGGGCGGAGGGATGAGCAGTTCTTC.

DNA for the CDR3: TGTGCCAGCAGCGATTCCGGGACAGGGGTATACGAGCAGTACTTC. It is translated as CASSDSGTGVYEQYF. V is TRBV7-9 and J is TRBJ2-7, with 10 nucleotides matching TRBD1. The germline V gene has CDR1 SEHNR and CDR2 FQNEAQ (reference sequence). V dropped 5 bases and J dropped 4; count of bases not matched to a gene: 8. The CDR3 covers 15 residues.

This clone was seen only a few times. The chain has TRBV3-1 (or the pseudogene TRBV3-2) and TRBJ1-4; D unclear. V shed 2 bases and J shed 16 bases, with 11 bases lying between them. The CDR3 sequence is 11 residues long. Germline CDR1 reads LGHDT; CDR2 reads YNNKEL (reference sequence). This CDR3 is CASSQSARKFF. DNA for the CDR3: TGTGCCAGCAGCCAAAGCGCCCGGAAGTTTTTT.

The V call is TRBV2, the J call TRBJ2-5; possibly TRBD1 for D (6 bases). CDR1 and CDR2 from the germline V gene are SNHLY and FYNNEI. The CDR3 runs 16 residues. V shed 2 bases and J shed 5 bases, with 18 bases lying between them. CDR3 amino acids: CASSEPRDTLGETQYF. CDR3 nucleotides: TGTGCCAGCAGTGAACCCCGGGACACCCTTGGCGAGACCCAGTACTTC.

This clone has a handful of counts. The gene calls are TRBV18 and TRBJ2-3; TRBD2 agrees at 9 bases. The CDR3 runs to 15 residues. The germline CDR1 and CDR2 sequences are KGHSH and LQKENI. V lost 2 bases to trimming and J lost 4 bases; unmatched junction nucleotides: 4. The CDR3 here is CASSPGRGGPDTQYF. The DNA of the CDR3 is TGTGCCAGCTCACCAGGGCGGGGGGGCCCAGATACGCAGTATTTT.

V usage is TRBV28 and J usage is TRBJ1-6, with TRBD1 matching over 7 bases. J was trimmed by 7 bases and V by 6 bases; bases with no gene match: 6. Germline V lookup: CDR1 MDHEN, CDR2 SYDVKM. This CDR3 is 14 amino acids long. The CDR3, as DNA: TGTGCCAGCAGCCTAGGACAGGCAAATTCACCCCTCCACTTT. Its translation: CASSLGQANSPLHF.

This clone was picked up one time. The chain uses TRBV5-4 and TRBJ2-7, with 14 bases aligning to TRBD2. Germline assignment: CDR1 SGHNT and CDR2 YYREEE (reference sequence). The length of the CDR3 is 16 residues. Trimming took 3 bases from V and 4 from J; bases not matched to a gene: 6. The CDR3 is CASSSGGTSGGYEQYF. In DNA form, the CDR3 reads TGTGCCAGCAGCTCCGGAGGGACTAGCGGGGGTTACGAGCAGTACTTC.

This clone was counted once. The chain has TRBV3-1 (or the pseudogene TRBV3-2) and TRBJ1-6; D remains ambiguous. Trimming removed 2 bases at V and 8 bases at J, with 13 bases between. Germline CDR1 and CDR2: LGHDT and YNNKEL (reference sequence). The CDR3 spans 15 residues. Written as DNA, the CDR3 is TGTGCCAGCAGCCAAAGTCCGGCTGCGGATTCACCCCTCCACTTT. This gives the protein CASSQSPAADSPLHF.

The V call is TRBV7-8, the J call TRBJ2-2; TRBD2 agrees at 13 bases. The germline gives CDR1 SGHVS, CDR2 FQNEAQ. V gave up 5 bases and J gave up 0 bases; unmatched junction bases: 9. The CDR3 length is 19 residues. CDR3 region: CASSPRLAGGHTNTGELFF. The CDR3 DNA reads TGTGCCAGCAGCCCGCGACTAGCGGGGGGCCATACGAACACCGGGGAGCTGTTTTTT.

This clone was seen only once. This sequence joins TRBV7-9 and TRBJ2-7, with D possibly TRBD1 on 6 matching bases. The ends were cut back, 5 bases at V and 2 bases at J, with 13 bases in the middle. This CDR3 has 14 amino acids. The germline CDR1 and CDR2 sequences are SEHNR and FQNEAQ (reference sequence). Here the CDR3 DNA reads TGTGCCAGCAGCAGTTGGACAGATACCTACGAGCAGTACTTC. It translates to CASSSWTDTYEQYF.

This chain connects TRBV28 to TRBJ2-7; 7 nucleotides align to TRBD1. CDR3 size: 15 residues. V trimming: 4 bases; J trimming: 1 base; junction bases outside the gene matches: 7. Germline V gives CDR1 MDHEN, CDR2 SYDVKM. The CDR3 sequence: CASSSGQEASYEQYF. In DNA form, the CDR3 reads TGTGCCAGCAGTTCCGGACAGGAGGCTTCCTACGAGCAGTACTTC.

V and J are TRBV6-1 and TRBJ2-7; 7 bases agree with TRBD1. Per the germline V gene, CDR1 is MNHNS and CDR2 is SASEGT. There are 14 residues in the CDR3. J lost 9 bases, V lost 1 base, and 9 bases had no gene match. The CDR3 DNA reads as TGTGCCAGCAGTGAAGGGACAGGCGGCCAGGTGCAGTACTTC. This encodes CASSEGTGGQVQYF.

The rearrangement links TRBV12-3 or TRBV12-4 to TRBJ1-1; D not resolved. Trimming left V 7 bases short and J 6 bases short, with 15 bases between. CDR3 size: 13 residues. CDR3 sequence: CASIVRPTAEAFF. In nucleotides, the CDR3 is TGTGCCAGCATTGTCAGGCCGACCGCTGAAGCTTTCTTT.

For the CDR3, the DNA is TGTGCCAGCAGCCCAGAGGGGACTAGCGGGGCCCCTAGCACAGATACGCAGTATTTT. Protein product: CASSPEGTSGAPSTDTQYF. The V call is TRBV9, the J call TRBJ2-3; TRBD2 aligns across 13 bases. With V trimmed by 4 bases and J by 0 bases, 11 bases remained unmatched. CDR1 and CDR2 from the germline V gene are SGDLS and YYNGEE. This CDR3 has 19 amino acids.

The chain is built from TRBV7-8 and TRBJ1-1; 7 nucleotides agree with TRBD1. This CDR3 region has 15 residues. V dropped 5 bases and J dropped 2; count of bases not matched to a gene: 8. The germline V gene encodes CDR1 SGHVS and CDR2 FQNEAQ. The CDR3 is CASSPTTGINTEAFF. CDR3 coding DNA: TGTGCCAGCAGCCCAACGACAGGGATTAACACTGAAGCTTTCTTT.